This TCR beta chain was observed in a study of PD-1 blockade in classical Hodgkin lymphoma (TCRdb year 2020). Regarding the study in general: Nivolumab dosing was 3 mg/kg intravenously every 2 weeks, continuing until either disease progression or unacceptable toxicity. To define a peripheral blood immune signature of response to PD-1 blockade in classical Hodgkin lymphoma, the study combined TCR beta sequencing with CyTOF. Here is what the overall study found, with its caveats: Trial patients achieving complete response had baseline diversity similar to newly diagnosed patients, whereas partial responders and progressors had significantly lower diversity. CD4+ but not CD8+ TCR diversity rose significantly by C4D1 (p=0.0027 vs p=0.16), most apparent in complete responders (p=0.02). Lower diversity was seen in patients whose nivolumab began less than 1 year after ASCT, and these patients were left out of later analyses so that immune reconstitution would not confound the results. Baseline TCR diversity was reported to be lower in newly diagnosed patients than in healthy donors, and even lower in relapsed/refractory patients. Only a single clinical trial cohort was studied, and what caused the repertoire differences, possibly disease activity or prior therapy, remained undefined.

The table lists this clone with a count of one. Its antigen target is currently unknown. Base qualities were left out, and no much larger clone turns up one base away. Genomic DNA was isolated using the Qiagen DNeasy kit from unsorted PBMCs as well as from negatively selected CD4+ and CD8+ fractions. Amplification of TCR beta CDR3 regions was done by immunoSEQ multiplex PCR with primers that anneal to V and J segments. A synthetic immune receptor repertoire was used to minimize amplification bias, and any remaining bias was removed computationally after sequencing. The paper's processing steps were these. Repertoire diversity was quantified as the Shannon entropy index using custom Python scripts. Unsorted, CD4+ and CD8+ repertoires were examined separately, except in combined analyses, for which CD4+ and CD8+ sequences were merged in silico. A clone was considered expanded if an increase in frequency of at least 2-fold after treatment relative to C1D1 was found, and a pseudocount of 0.5 was applied to clones undetected at baseline. Clones with 0 or 1 copy at C1D1 were classified as singleton clones, and clones with 2 or more copies were classified as non-singleton clones. Clones expanded in unsorted samples were labelled as CD4+, CD8+ or unknown by matching protein sequences in sorted samples from the same patient. Diversity changes from C1D1 to C4D1 were tested in paired samples using Wilcoxon tests. TCRdb stores this immuneACCESS table with in-frame sequences only. Part of the clones is absent; in the studies checked, under half of the shortfall reflects unresolved V genes, and no reason is known for the rest. V and J calls and clone size are those listed in that table; D and trimming were worked out from the DNA. This sample comprises tens of thousands of clones, about 75% of them detected only once. The top ten constitute approximately 12% of the sample.

V is trimmed back by 4 bases and J by 8 bases, and the junction contains 13 bases that no gene match accounts for. Counted from cysteine to phenylalanine, this CDR3 has 18 amino acids. Only CDR3 DNA remains: 54 bases, in frame from the first base. CDR1 and CDR2 are read off the germline V gene as MNHNS and SASEGT. In light of the paper, this sample's time point label describes: cycle 4 day 1 (C4D1), after less than 7 weeks of nivolumab. Relapse after autologous stem cell transplantation had occurred in all trial patients, and cohorts A, B and C were distinguished by prior brentuximab vedotin exposure. The trial cohort was composed of under 70 patients with relapsed/refractory classical Hodgkin lymphoma, for whom complete response, partial response or progressive disease was recorded as best overall response. Trial patients were treated with single-agent nivolumab in the multi-cohort phase II CheckMate 205 trial. Best overall response was determined by an independent review committee according to the 2007 International Working Group response criteria. Trial PBMCs were obtained immediately prior to nivolumab initiation (C1D1) and on therapy at cycle 2 day 1 and cycle 4 day 1. Peripheral blood was collected in 8 mL Vacutainer Cell Preparation Tubes, from which PBMCs were isolated by centrifugation and then cryopreserved.

The V and J genes are TRBV6-1 and TRBJ2-1; 14 middle bases align to TRBD2. This receptor was obtained from a human donor with classical Hodgkin lymphoma. The sequenced sample was peripheral blood mononuclear cells (PBMCs), obtained before the fourth cycle of nivolumab. In nucleotides, the sequence is TGTGCCAGCAGTGCACAATTCCCGGGACTAGCGGGAGACGATGAGCAGTTCTTC. The encoded protein is CASSAQFPGLAGDDEQFF.